This record covers a single T cell receptor (beta chain). As yet, its antigen is unknown. The CDR3 covers 16 residues. The germline gives CDR1 ENHRY, CDR2 SYGVKD. These data originate in a study of T cells expressing NK-cell markers. Study at large: It was sorted CD3+CD56+NKG2C+, CD3+CD56+NKG2C- and CD3+CD56-NKG2C+ T cells that supplied the TCR beta repertoires. Study conclusions and caveats: The dominant NKG2C+ clonotypes represented about 1.0-7.0% of CD8+ T cells in over 5 donors. The CD3+CD56-NKG2C+ fraction of a few donors was likewise dominated by these clonotypes.

TCRdb re-called the 5' RACE reads; one entry per CDR3 protein, DNA not given. Recorded here are about 170,000 distinct CDR3 sequences; the top ten clones represent 20% to 25%. Sequenced: blood T cells: a sorted CD56 or NKG2C T cell subset, CD4+ or CD8+ T cells, or bulk PBMC T cells (not recorded which). The source of this sequence is a man aged 18-70 years in good health. The chain employs TRBV10-3 and TRBJ2-5; with no DNA, the TCRdb D assignment of TRBD2 cannot be verified. CDR3 residues: CATRRGASGGQETQYF.